Listed here is a single T cell receptor beta chain. The antigen it binds to is not known. Base qualities are missing; no much larger clone stands one base away. The immunoSEQ Assay, a bias-controlled multiplex PCR, was used to amplify TCRbeta CDR3 regions from genomic DNA. As for how the authors treated the data: The number of nucleated cells in each sample was estimated from the amplification of reference gene primers within the assay. Sequence reads were collapsed and filtered to measure the absolute abundance of every unique TCRbeta CDR3 rearrangement. Productive Simpson clonality was computed per sample as the square root of Simpson's diversity index over productive rearrangements. Held by TCRdb, this immuneACCESS table contains in-frame sequences only and omits some clones. Under half of the omission traces to an unresolved V gene where checked; the cause of the rest is unknown. V and J calls and clone size are copied from that table; D and trimming were computed from the DNA. The sample table lists roughly 120,000 clones, around 77% of them with a count of one. The ten most abundant clones make up roughly 7.9% of the sample.

The collaborating institutions used their own protocols to collect whole blood in K2EDTA tubes. For TCRbeta analysis, collaborators shipped samples as frozen whole blood, isolated PBMCs, or DNA extracted from either of those sample types. Via the germline V gene, CDR1 is MDHEN and CDR2 SYDVKM. From the cysteine up to the phenylalanine, the CDR3 has a length of 14 residues. Of all the DNA, just the CDR3 is kept, 42 bases in frame from base 1. V loses 5 bases at its end and J loses 4 bases; junction bases beyond the gene matches: 5. The data originate from a study of blood T cell repertoires in COVID-19 (dated by TCRdb to 2020 to 2021). Regarding the research as a whole: Samples covering the acute and convalescent phases of COVID-19 were provided by collaborators in the United States, Italy and Spain. The prospective study material was composed of cDNA or gDNA derived from T cells, B-cell-depleted T cells, or PBMCs. Subjects who had been exposed to COVID-19, were actively infected with it, or had recovered from it provided the deeply sampled blood TCRbeta repertoires that made up the dataset. The repertoires were released in a freely available public database intended as a resource for research on the immune response to SARS-CoV-2. The samples were drawn from the first 160 participants of the ongoing ImmuneRACE study and from 1,254 subjects provided by 6 global collaborators. A de-identified subject ID, COVID-19 status, age in years and sex were almost always included in the sample metadata. Where available, HLA class I and class II types were obtained from metadata supplied by the sample provider rather than from assay-based typing. Points the paper makes about the study in general: Clinical and demographic metadata were provided uncurated, with the amount varying by source and participant.

This clonotype was obtained from a human donor in a cohort sampled during active COVID-19. Sequenced sample: peripheral blood. This receptor chain uses TRBV28 and TRBJ1-5, with 7 central nucleotides matching TRBD1. The CDR3 region: CASSETGTNQPQHF. The DNA reads TGTGCCAGCAGTGAGACAGGGACTAATCAGCCCCAGCATTTT.